Detailed here is one T cell receptor beta chain. Its antigen remains unidentified. The length of the CDR3 is 14 residues. Germline V lookup: CDR1 MNHEY, CDR2 SVGEGT. Losses at the gene ends were 6 bases for V and 5 bases for J; bases not matched to a gene: 7. These data are taken from a study of response to subunit inactivated influenza vaccine. In TCRdb, the RT-PCR reads were re-called with MiXCR into one record per CDR3 protein. The sample has 450,000 to 600,000 distinct CDR3 sequences, approximately 7.7% seen once. Study-level points and caveats: Each seasonal flu vaccination may recruit only limited new T cells, authors suggested.

This chain connects TRBV6-2 or TRBV6-3 to TRBJ1-2; 9 bases line up with TRBD1. This material consisted of PBMCs from blood, taken less than 30 months after vaccination. The receptor's source is a man aged 50 to 69 who received an inactivated influenza vaccine. The CDR3 here is CASRITGGEYGYTF. The CDR3, as DNA: TGTGCCAGCAGGATAACAGGGGGCGAATATGGCTACACCTTC.